This T cell receptor beta chain was found in a study of blood T cell repertoires in COVID-19. Sequenced by immunoSEQ multiplex PCR; TCRdb stores in-frame clones only, minus some. The table records 100,000 or so clones, 80% to 90% of them present only once. Germline V CDR1 and CDR2: GTSNPN, SVGIG (reference sequence). V trimming: 0 bases; J trimming: 8 bases; junction bases outside the gene matches: 5. The CDR3 spans 14 residues. Participants' reported clinical history set cohort assignment. Input material: PBMCs or T cells enriched from blood (not recorded which). V and J are TRBV30 and TRBJ1-4; 8 nucleotides match TRBD1. This receptor was identified in a woman aged 45-60 years who had recovered from COVID-19. DNA for the CDR3: TGTGCCTGGAGTGTACAGGGGGGAGGCGAAAAACTGTTTTTT. Translated, it gives CAWSVQGGGEKLFF.